Sequencing of this T cell receptor (beta chain) was carried out in a study of cytomegalovirus exposure and HLA in healthy donors. Study-wide results and limits: Per a later analysis, HLA-associated TCR beta chains showed more clonal expansion than other, equally common TCR beta chains. One variant, a missense change in DCLRE1C, was linked in a later analysis to TCR beta V- and J-gene trimming. Donors were assumed by presence/absence analyses to have roughly uniform sequencing depth.

The CDR3 is made up of 18 amino acids. Germline V gene sequence: CDR1 SGHDT, CDR2 YYEEEE. Trimming at V came to 4 bases and at J to 6 bases, leaving 9 bases not matched to a gene. Comments on this clone: Its antigen is not known.

Unrecorded immune exposures were likely, despite nominal health at sampling. Primers for the PCR totalled 60 Vbeta and 13 Jbeta. Using immunoSEQ multiplex PCR, the repertoire was profiled, and TCRdb retains in-frame clones only, with some absent. Of approximately 110,000 clones listed, less than 80% are singletons. This chain joins TRBV5-6 and TRBJ2-2; TRBD2 aligns across 16 bases. Source material: PBMCs. The clonotype was recovered from a woman aged 40 to 50 in good health and CMV-seronegative. This CDR3 reads CASSRGLAGGPWAGELFF. As DNA, the CDR3 is TGTGCCAGCAGCCGGGGACTAGCGGGAGGGCCATGGGCCGGGGAGCTGTTTTTT.